The clone carrying this TCR beta chain appeared a few times. What it binds is not known. MiXCR, applied by TCRdb to the 5' RACE reads, yields one record per CDR3 protein. This sample yields roughly 68,000 distinct CDR3 sequences, of which 16% are seen a single time; 25% to 35% belongs to the top ten. The record originates from a study of T-cell memory formation after mild COVID-19. At the level of the study: Clusters of TCRs were largely donor specific. Overall study results and limits: Mostly located in CM and EM were contracting CD4+ clones, with contracting CD8+ clones located in EMRA. Clones from the second wave (peaking day 37) had unconfirmed SARS-CoV-2 specificity.

CDR1 is GTSNPN, CDR2 SVGIG, per germline (reference sequence). V was clipped by 5 bases and J by 7 bases; unmatched bases: 9. There are 14 residues in the CDR3. The chain links TRBV30 to TRBJ2-1; 9 bases fit TRBD2. The clonotype comes from an adult woman who had mild COVID-19 (a few samples of this study predate the infection). Cell type and time point are not known. The specimen sequenced was PBMCs or a T cell subset sorted from them (not recorded which). The CDR3 region is CAWVTSGGLNEQFF. CDR3 nucleotide sequence: TGTGCCTGGGTGACTAGCGGAGGCTTAAATGAGCAGTTCTTC.